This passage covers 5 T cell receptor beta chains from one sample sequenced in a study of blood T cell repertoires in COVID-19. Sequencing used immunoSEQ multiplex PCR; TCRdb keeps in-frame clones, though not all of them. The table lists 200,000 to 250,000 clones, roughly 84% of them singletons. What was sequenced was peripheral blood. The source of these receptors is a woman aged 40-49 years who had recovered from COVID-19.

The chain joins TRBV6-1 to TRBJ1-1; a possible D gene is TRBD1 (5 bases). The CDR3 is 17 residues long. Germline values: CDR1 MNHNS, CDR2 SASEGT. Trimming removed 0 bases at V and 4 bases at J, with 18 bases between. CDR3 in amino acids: CASSEAAGIGQGTEAFF. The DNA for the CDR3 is TGTGCCAGCAGTGAAGCTGCTGGAATCGGGCAGGGCACTGAAGCTTTCTTT.

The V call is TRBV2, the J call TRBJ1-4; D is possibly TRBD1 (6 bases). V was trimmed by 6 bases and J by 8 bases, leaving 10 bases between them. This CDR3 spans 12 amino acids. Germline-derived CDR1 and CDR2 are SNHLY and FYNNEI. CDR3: CASRTGREKLFF. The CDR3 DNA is TGTGCCAGCAGGACAGGACGGGAAAAACTGTTTTTT.

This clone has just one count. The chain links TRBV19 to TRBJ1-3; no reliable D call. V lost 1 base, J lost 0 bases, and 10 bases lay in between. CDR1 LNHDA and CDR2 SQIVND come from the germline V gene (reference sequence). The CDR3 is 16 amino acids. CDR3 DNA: TGTGCCAGTAGTATAGGCGCGGGCCGCTCTGGAAACACCATATATTTT. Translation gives CASSIGAGRSGNTIYF.

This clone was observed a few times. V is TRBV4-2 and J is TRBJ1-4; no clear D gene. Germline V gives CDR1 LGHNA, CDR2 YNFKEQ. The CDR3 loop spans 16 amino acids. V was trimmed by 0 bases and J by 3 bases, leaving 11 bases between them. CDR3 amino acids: CASSQEGWGANEKLFF. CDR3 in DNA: TGTGCCAGCAGCCAAGAGGGGTGGGGAGCTAATGAAAAACTGTTTTTT.

The DNA of the CDR3 is TGTGCCAGCAGCCCTGTGGACAGCTTCAACTATGGCTACACCTTC. It is translated as CASSPVDSFNYGYTF. The chain carries TRBV14 and TRBJ1-2, with TRBD1 as a possible D gene (6 bases). There are 15 residues in the CDR3. Germline V gene sequence: CDR1 SGHDN, CDR2 FVKESK. Deletions cut 4 bases from V and 2 bases from J, with 14 bases between.